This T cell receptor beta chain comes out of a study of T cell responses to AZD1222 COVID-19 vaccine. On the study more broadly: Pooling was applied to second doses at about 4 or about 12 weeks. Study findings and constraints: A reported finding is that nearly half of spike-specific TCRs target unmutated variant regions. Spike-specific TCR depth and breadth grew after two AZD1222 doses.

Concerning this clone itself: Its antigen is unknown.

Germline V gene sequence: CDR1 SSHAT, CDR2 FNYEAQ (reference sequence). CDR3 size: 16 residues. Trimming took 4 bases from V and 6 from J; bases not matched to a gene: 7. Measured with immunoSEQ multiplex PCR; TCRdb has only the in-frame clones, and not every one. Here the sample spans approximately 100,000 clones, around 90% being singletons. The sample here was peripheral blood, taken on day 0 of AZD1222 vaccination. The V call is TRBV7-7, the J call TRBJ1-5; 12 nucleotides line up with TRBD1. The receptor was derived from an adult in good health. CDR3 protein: CASSSPGQGAAQPQHF. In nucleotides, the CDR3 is TGTGCCAGCAGCTCACCGGGACAGGGGGCCGCTCAGCCCCAGCATTTT.